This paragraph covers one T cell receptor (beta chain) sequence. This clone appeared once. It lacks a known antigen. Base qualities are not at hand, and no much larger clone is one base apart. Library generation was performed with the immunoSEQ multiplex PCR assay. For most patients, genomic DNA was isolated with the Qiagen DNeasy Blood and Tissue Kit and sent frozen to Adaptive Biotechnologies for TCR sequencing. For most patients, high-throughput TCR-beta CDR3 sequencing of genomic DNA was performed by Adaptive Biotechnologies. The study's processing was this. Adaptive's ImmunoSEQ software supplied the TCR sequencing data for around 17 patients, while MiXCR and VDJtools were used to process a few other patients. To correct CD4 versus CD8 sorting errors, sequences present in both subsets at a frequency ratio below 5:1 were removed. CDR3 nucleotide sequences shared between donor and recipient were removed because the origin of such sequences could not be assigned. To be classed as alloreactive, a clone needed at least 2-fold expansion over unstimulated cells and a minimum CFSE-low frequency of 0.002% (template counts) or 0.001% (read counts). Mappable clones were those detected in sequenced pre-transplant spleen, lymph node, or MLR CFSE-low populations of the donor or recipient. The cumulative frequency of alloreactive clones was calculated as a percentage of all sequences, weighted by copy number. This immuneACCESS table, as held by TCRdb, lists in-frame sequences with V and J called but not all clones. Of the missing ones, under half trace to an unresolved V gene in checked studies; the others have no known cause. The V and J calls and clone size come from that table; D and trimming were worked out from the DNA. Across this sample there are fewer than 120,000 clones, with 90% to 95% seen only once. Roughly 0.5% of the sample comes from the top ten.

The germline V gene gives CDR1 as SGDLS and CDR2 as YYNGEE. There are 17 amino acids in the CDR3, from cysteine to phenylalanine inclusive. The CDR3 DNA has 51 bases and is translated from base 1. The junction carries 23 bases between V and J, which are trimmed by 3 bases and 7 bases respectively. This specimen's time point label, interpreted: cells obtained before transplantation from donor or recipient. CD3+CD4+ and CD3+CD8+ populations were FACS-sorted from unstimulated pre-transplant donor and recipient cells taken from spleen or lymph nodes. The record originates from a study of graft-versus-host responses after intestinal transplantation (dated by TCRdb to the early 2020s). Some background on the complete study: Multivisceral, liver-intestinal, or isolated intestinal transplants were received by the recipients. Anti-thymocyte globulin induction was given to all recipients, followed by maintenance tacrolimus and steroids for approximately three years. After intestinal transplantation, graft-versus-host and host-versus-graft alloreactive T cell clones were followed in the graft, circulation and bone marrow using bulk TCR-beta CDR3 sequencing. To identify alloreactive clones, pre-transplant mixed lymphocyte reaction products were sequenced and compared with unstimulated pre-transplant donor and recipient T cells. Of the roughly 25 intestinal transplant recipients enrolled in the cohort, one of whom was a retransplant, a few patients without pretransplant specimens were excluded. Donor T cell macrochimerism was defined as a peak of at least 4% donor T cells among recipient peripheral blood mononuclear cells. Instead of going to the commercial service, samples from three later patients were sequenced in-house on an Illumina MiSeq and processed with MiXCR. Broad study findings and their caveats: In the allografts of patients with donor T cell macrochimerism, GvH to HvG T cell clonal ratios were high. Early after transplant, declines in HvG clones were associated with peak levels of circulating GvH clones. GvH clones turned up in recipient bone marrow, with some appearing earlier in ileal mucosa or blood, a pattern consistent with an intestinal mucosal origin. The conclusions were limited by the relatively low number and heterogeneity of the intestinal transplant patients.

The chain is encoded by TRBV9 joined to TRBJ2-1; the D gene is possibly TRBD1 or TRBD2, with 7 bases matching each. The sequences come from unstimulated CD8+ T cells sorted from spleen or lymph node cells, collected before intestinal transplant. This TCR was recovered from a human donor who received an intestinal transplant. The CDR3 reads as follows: CASSEGEGAPIRNEQFF. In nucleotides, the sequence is TGTGCCAGCAGCGAGGGGGAGGGGGCCCCGATACGGAATGAGCAGTTCTTC. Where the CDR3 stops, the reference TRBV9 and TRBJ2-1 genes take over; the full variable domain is DSGVTQTPKHLITATGQRVTLRCSPRSGDLSVYWYQQSLDQGLQFLIQYYNGEERAKGNILERFSAQQFPDLHSELNLSSLELGDSALYFCASSEGEGAPIRNEQFFGPGTRLTVL.